This T cell receptor (beta chain) was identified in a study of CD8+ T cells in alopecia areata. Study-wide context: Patients given treatment had severity scored by the percentage of scalp area affected.

Looked up from germline, CDR1 is LGHNA and CDR2 is YSLEER. This CDR3 has 16 residues. V was trimmed by 0 bases and J by 2 bases, leaving 10 bases between them. Regarding this clone: Its antigen is unknown.

Treatment meaning: oral pan-JAK inhibitor, 5-10 mg twice daily. Peripheral blood and lesional scalp punch biopsies came from alopecia areata patients. Study-wide points: TCRs were shared less clearly across patients than in mice, possibly for HLA-related reasons.

Isolated RNA was reverse transcribed into cDNA used as the sequencing template. Using immunoSEQ multiplex PCR, the repertoire was profiled, and TCRdb retains in-frame clones only, with some absent. Of 90,000 to 120,000 clones listed, less than 90% are singletons. The chain is built from TRBV4-3 and TRBJ2-2; D gene uncertain. The material was CD8+ T cells sorted from blood, obtained at week 24, from a patient treated with tofacitinib. This clonotype originated in a human donor with alopecia areata. In DNA form, the CDR3 reads TGCGCCAGCAGCCAAGATATGGGCACCAACACCGGGGAGCTGTTTTTT. This gives the protein CASSQDMGTNTGELFF.